This TCR beta chain is from a study of T cell repertoires in cytomegalovirus infection. V was clipped by 5 bases and J by 5 bases; unmatched bases: 4. The CDR3 length is 13 residues. Germline V gene lookup returns CDR1 MNHEY and CDR2 SMNVEV (reference sequence). About this clonotype itself: Its antigen is still unknown.

In TCRdb, the reads were re-called with MiXCR into one record per CDR3 protein. The repertoire has 65,000 to 85,000 distinct CDR3 sequences, under 30% of them found once; the top ten carry roughly 65%. This clonotype was sampled from a human donor in good health (CMV status not recorded). Some clones in this sample may be carry-over from other donors' samples. The input for sequencing was CD8+ T cells from cultured PBMCs, taken from culture after CMV antigen stimulation. The rearrangement uses TRBV27 and TRBJ1-1, with 8 bases matching TRBD1. This CDR3 reads CASSRGTGTEAFF. The CDR3 DNA reads TGTGCCAGCAGTCGAGGGACAGGAACTGAAGCTTTCTTT.